This T cell receptor beta chain is from a study of CD8 T cells in ankylosing spondylitis. Broader study findings: The study identified a TCR beta motif of 7 or 8 highly homologous variants that appeared characteristic of ankylosing spondylitis blood. The disease-linked clones had a CD8+ phenotype and low blood frequencies. Past research had described some motif variants in reactive arthritis synovial fluid and blood.

This clonotype showed up many times. Its antigen is still unknown. Germline-derived CDR1 and CDR2 are SGHRS and YFSETQ. With 5 bases removed from V and 4 bases from J, the gap between germline ends came to 12 bases. The CDR3 is made up of 13 amino acids. MiXCR, run by TCRdb on the 5' RACE reads, gives a single entry per CDR3 protein. Of 250,000 to 400,000 distinct CDR3 sequences in the sample, roughly 11% are singletons; the top ten hold more than 7%. The clonotype originates from a female donor with ankylosing spondylitis or in good health (not recorded which). V is TRBV5-1 and J is TRBJ1-2; D not certain. What was sequenced was blood, either unsorted or a sorted T cell fraction (not recorded which). The CDR3 region is CASRSTNSYGYTF. The CDR3 DNA follows: TGCGCCAGCAGATCGACAAATTCCTATGGCTACACCTTC.